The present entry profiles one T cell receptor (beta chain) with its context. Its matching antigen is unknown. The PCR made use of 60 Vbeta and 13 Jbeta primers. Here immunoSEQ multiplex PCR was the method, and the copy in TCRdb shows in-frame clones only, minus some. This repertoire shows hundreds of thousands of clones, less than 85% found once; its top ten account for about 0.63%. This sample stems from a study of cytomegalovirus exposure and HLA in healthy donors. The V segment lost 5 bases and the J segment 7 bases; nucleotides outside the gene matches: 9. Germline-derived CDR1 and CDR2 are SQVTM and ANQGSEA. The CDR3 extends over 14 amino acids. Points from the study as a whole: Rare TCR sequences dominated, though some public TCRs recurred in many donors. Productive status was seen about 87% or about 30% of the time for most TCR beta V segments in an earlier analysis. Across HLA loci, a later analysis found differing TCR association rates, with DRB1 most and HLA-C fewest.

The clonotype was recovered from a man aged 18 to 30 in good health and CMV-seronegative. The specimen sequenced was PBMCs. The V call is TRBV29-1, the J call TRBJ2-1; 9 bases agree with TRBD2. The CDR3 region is CSVRREGRGNEQFF. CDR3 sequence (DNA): TGCAGCGTTCGGCGGGAGGGCCGTGGGAATGAGCAGTTCTTC.